A selection of T cell receptor beta chains follows, all from one sample in a study of OX40 agonist ivuxolimab in advanced cancers. The assay was immunoSEQ multiplex PCR, and TCRdb's table has in-frame clones only and misses some. The sample includes 76,000 or so clones, around 86% of them seen just once. The sequencing used CD4+ or CD8+ T cells sorted from blood, collected in a trial of the OX40 agonist ivuxolimab. The receptors were sampled from an adult with an advanced solid tumor such as melanoma, head and neck, liver or kidney cancer. Both conserved end residues are part of each CDR3. Fields, in order: J gene, clone size, V gene, D gene, CDR3 protein, CDR3 DNA. The D gene is left open where the match is weak. Clone size is given for some rows only: seen once, a few or many times, or a class if the clone is expanded.

J: TRBJ2-7
size: NA
V: TRBV11-3
D: TRBD1
CDR3: CASSPHRGQGAEQYF
DNA: TGTGCCAGCAGCCCTCACCGGGGACAGGGGGCCGAGCAGTACTTC

J: TRBJ2-5
size: once
V: TRBV11-2
D: NA
CDR3: CASSLERGETQYF
DNA: TGTGCCAGCAGCTTAGAAAGAGGAGAGACCCAGTACTTC

J: TRBJ2-7
size: NA
V: TRBV4-1
D: TRBD1
CDR3: CASSQHGTDYEQYF
DNA: TGCGCCAGCAGCCAACACGGGACAGACTACGAGCAGTACTTC

J: TRBJ1-1
size: NA
V: TRBV25-1
D: NA
CDR3: CASSEYRDTEAFF
DNA: TGTGCCAGCAGTGAATACAGGGACACTGAAGCTTTCTTT

J: TRBJ2-5
size: NA
V: TRBV30
D: TRBD2
CDR3: CAWSVDAGGPLETQYF
DNA: TGTGCCTGGAGTGTAGACGCGGGAGGGCCCTTGGAGACCCAGTACTTC

J: TRBJ2-3
size: NA
V: TRBV13
D: NA
CDR3: CASSLKDTQYF
DNA: TGTGCCAGCAGCTTAAAAGATACGCAGTATTTT

J: TRBJ2-1
size: NA
V: TRBV18
D: NA
CDR3: CASSPPSGTNSYNEQFF
DNA: TGTGCCAGCTCACCACCCTCCGGGACAAACTCCTACAATGAGCAGTTCTTC

J: TRBJ2-3
size: NA
V: TRBV25-1
D: TRBD1
CDR3: CASSPGGAGTDTQYF
DNA: TGTGCCAGCAGTCCAGGGGGCGCGGGCACAGATACGCAGTATTTT

J: TRBJ2-7
size: NA
V: TRBV18
D: NA
CDR3: CASSLTRDPYEQYF
DNA: TGTGCCAGCTCGCTTACCAGGGACCCCTACGAGCAGTACTTC

J: TRBJ2-7
size: NA
V: TRBV5-1
D: TRBD1
CDR3: CASSGMTGFNEQYF
DNA: TGCGCCAGCAGCGGCATGACAGGGTTCAACGAGCAGTACTTT

J: TRBJ1-3
size: NA
V: TRBV28
D: NA
CDR3: CASSSAGEIGGNTIYF
DNA: TGTGCCAGCAGTTCGGCAGGGGAAATCGGTGGAAACACCATATATTTT

J: TRBJ1-1
size: few
V: TRBV30
D: NA
CDR3: CAWRVYTEAFF
DNA: TGTGCCTGGAGGGTTTACACTGAAGCTTTCTTT

J: TRBJ2-7
size: NA
V: TRBV4-1
D: TRBD2
CDR3: CASSQDPLGSGRDEQYF
DNA: TGCGCCAGCAGCCAAGACCCCCTGGGGAGCGGGAGGGACGAGCAGTACTTC

J: TRBJ2-7
size: NA
V: TRBV27
D: NA
CDR3: CASFFTRAPWEEQYF
DNA: TGTGCCAGCTTCTTTACCAGGGCCCCCTGGGAAGAGCAGTACTTC

J: TRBJ2-5
size: NA
V: TRBV27
D: TRBD2
CDR3: CASSLRLAGGRETQYF
DNA: TGTGCCAGCAGTCTCCGACTAGCGGGGGGGCGGGAGACCCAGTACTTC

J: TRBJ2-7
size: NA
V: TRBV11-2
D: NA
CDR3: CASSSRPGLSSYEQYF
DNA: TGTGCCAGCAGCTCCCGACCGGGACTGAGCTCCTACGAGCAGTACTTC

J: TRBJ1-1
size: NA
V: TRBV29-1
D: NA
CDR3: CSVDGGATEAFF
DNA: TGCAGCGTTGACGGGGGGGCCACTGAAGCTTTCTTT

J: TRBJ1-3
size: NA
V: TRBV9
D: NA
CDR3: CASSVVGGGNTIYF
DNA: TGTGCCAGCAGCGTAGTTGGCGGTGGAAACACCATATATTTT

J: TRBJ2-7
size: NA
V: TRBV4-1
D: NA
CDR3: CASSQDPRAAGFLSSYEQYF
DNA: TGCGCCAGCAGCCAGGACCCGCGAGCCGCCGGATTCCTTAGCTCCTACGAGCAGTACTTC

J: TRBJ1-1
size: NA
V: TRBV5-6
D: TRBD1
CDR3: CASSQGTGRNTEAFF
DNA: TGTGCCAGCAGCCAAGGGACAGGGCGGAACACTGAAGCTTTCTTT

J: TRBJ1-5
size: NA
V: TRBV2
D: NA
CDR3: CASRSYRDSNQPQHF
DNA: TGTGCCAGCAGAAGTTACAGGGATAGCAATCAGCCCCAGCATTTT

J: TRBJ2-2
size: once
V: TRBV19
D: NA
CDR3: CASSTQGGNTGELFF
DNA: TGTGCCAGTAGTACGCAGGGAGGGAACACCGGGGAGCTGTTTTTT

J: TRBJ2-7
size: once
V: TRBV6-1
D: NA
CDR3: CASSGQVNSYEQYF
DNA: TGTGCCAGCAGTGGACAGGTAAACTCCTACGAGCAGTACTTC

J: TRBJ2-5
size: once
V: TRBV28
D: NA
CDR3: CASTGSQRTQETQYF
DNA: TGTGCCAGCACTGGGAGCCAGCGGACTCAAGAGACCCAGTACTTC

J: TRBJ2-7
size: NA
V: TRBV11-2
D: NA
CDR3: CASSLQRTSSYEQYF
DNA: TGTGCCAGCAGCTTACAGCGAACTAGCTCCTACGAGCAGTACTTC

J: TRBJ1-5
size: NA
V: TRBV28
D: NA
CDR3: CASSPGFVRGDQPQHF
DNA: TGTGCCAGCAGTCCCGGTTTCGTCAGAGGGGATCAGCCCCAGCATTTT

J: TRBJ2-1
size: NA
V: TRBV7-2
D: TRBD2
CDR3: CASTERGEYNEQFF
DNA: TGTGCCAGCACCGAGCGGGGAGAATACAATGAGCAGTTCTTC

J: TRBJ2-7
size: once
V: TRBV30
D: TRBD1
CDR3: CAWSALGTGTYEQYF
DNA: TGTGCCTGGAGTGCCCTCGGGACAGGGACCTACGAGCAGTACTTC

J: TRBJ1-1
size: once
V: TRBV7-9
D: NA
CDR3: CASSLETTRAFF
DNA: TGTGCCAGCAGCTTAGAGACAACTCGAGCTTTCTTT

J: TRBJ2-7
size: NA
V: TRBV2
D: NA
CDR3: CASSEALRRATYEQYF
DNA: TGTGCCAGCAGTGAAGCCCTTCGCAGGGCAACCTACGAGCAGTACTTC

J: TRBJ1-1
size: NA
V: TRBV19
D: NA
CDR3: CASSRERGTEAFF
DNA: TGTGCCAGTAGTCGAGAGCGAGGGACTGAAGCTTTCTTT

J: TRBJ2-1
size: NA
V: TRBV14
D: NA
CDR3: CASSRRVGEHNEQFF
DNA: TGTGCCAGCAGCCGACGTGTAGGGGAACACAATGAGCAGTTCTTC

J: TRBJ2-1
size: NA
V: TRBV10-1
D: NA
CDR3: CASRQQFF
DNA: TGCGCCAGCAGGCAGCAGTTCTTC

J: TRBJ1-1
size: NA
V: TRBV30
D: NA
CDR3: CAWVGGGKNTEAFF
DNA: TGTGCCTGGGTAGGAGGGGGGAAGAACACTGAAGCTTTCTTT

J: TRBJ1-4
size: once
V: TRBV6-1
D: NA
CDR3: CASSKTQVVKLFF
DNA: TGTGCCAGCAGTAAAACACAGGTCGTAAAACTGTTTTTT

J: TRBJ1-1
size: NA
V: TRBV7-6
D: NA
CDR3: CASSPRPGPGENTEAFF
DNA: TGTGCCAGCAGCCCCAGGCCCGGGCCGGGAGAAAACACTGAAGCTTTCTTT

J: TRBJ2-7
size: NA
V: TRBV28
D: TRBD1
CDR3: CASSNRGRAYEQYF
DNA: TGTGCCAGCAGTAACAGGGGTAGGGCCTACGAGCAGTACTTC

J: TRBJ1-5
size: once
V: TRBV28
D: TRBD1
CDR3: CASSLSGGNQPQHF
DNA: TGTGCCAGCAGTTTATCAGGGGGTAATCAGCCCCAGCATTTT

J: TRBJ1-2
size: NA
V: TRBV2
D: NA
CDR3: CASSARGGQDGYTF
DNA: TGTGCCAGCAGTGCTCGTGGGGGGCAAGATGGCTACACCTTC

J: TRBJ1-2
size: NA
V: TRBV30
D: NA
CDR3: CAWSGGTYGYTF
DNA: TGTGCCTGGAGTGGTGGGACCTATGGCTACACCTTC

J: TRBJ2-5
size: NA
V: TRBV27
D: NA
CDR3: CASSPTSETQYF
DNA: TGTGCCAGCAGCCCGACAAGCGAGACCCAGTACTTC

J: TRBJ2-1
size: NA
V: TRBV5-1
D: NA
CDR3: CASSLGPLAAEYNEQFF
DNA: TGCGCCAGCAGCTTGGGTCCACTAGCAGCCGAGTACAATGAGCAGTTCTTC

J: TRBJ1-2
size: NA
V: TRBV30
D: TRBD1
CDR3: CAWRGTVDGYTF
DNA: TGTGCCTGGCGAGGGACAGTTGATGGCTACACCTTC

J: TRBJ1-6
size: NA
V: TRBV5-1
D: NA
CDR3: CASSFKGDDSPLHF
DNA: TGCGCCAGCAGCTTTAAAGGAGATGATTCACCCCTCCACTTT

J: TRBJ2-3
size: NA
V: TRBV19
D: NA
CDR3: CASSIVGRDTQYF
DNA: TGTGCCAGTAGTATAGTAGGGAGGGATACGCAGTATTTT

J: TRBJ2-2
size: NA
V: TRBV7-6
D: TRBD2
CDR3: CASSRAASGAGELFF
DNA: TGTGCCAGCAGCCGGGCGGCTAGCGGGGCCGGGGAGCTGTTTTTT

J: TRBJ1-2
size: NA
V: TRBV5-4
D: TRBD1
CDR3: CASSPGKGAGSYGYTF
DNA: TGTGCCAGCAGCCCCGGGAAGGGGGCCGGGAGCTATGGCTACACCTTC

J: TRBJ2-6
size: NA
V: TRBV30
D: NA
CDR3: CAWSDLSGANVLTF
DNA: TGTGCCTGGAGTGATCTCTCTGGGGCCAACGTCCTGACTTTC

J: TRBJ2-5
size: NA
V: TRBV7-2
D: NA
CDR3: CASSLVSETQYF
DNA: TGTGCCAGCAGCTTAGTGAGTGAGACCCAGTACTTC

J: TRBJ2-3
size: NA
V: TRBV7-2
D: NA
CDR3: CASSVIRDTQYF
DNA: TGTGCCAGCAGCGTAATCCGAGATACGCAGTATTTT

J: TRBJ2-2
size: NA
V: TRBV7-3
D: NA
CDR3: CASSQLNTGELFF
DNA: TGTGCCAGCAGCCAATTGAACACCGGGGAGCTGTTTTTT

J: TRBJ2-3
size: NA
V: TRBV7-2
D: NA
CDR3: CASSLAHSTDTQYF
DNA: TGTGCCAGCAGCTTAGCCCATAGCACAGATACGCAGTATTTT

J: TRBJ1-1
size: once
V: TRBV18
D: TRBD1
CDR3: CASSRDRDQNTEAFF
DNA: TGTGCCAGCTCAAGGGACAGGGATCAGAACACTGAAGCTTTCTTT